These T cell receptor beta chains were read from a single sample in a study of cytomegalovirus exposure and HLA in healthy donors. The assay was immunoSEQ multiplex PCR, and TCRdb's table has in-frame clones only and misses some. The sample carries under 200,000 clones, about 80% recorded once. Sequencing was carried out using PBMCs. Receptors originate from a man aged 25 to 40 in good health and CMV-seronegative. Both conserved end residues are part of each CDR3. Each record gives: V gene, J gene, D gene, clone size, CDR3 protein, CDR3 DNA. D genes are given only for firm matches. Clone size is given for some rows only: seen once, a few or many times, or a class if the clone is expanded.

V: TRBV6-5
J: TRBJ2-7
D: TRBD1
size: -
CDR3: CASRKDRGNSYEQYF
DNA: TGTGCCAGCAGGAAGGACAGGGGGAACTCCTACGAGCAGTACTTC

V: TRBV25-1
J: TRBJ2-5
D: TRBD2
size: -
CDR3: CASSEAGGGETQYF
DNA: TGTGCCAGCAGTGAAGCGGGGGGAGGGGAGACCCAGTACTTC

V: TRBV9
J: TRBJ2-5
D: TRBD2
size: -
CDR3: CASSHGLAGGVQETQYF
DNA: TGTGCCAGCAGCCACGGACTAGCGGGAGGAGTACAAGAGACCCAGTACTTC

V: TRBV10-3
J: TRBJ2-3
D: -
size: -
CDR3: CAISLEGYTQYF
DNA: TGTGCCATCAGTTTGGAGGGATATACGCAGTATTTT

V: TRBV29-1
J: TRBJ2-1
D: TRBD2
size: -
CDR3: CSVKRELNEQFF
DNA: TGCAGCGTCAAGCGGGAGCTCAATGAGCAGTTCTTC

V: TRBV19
J: TRBJ2-7
D: -
size: -
CDR3: CASSADGSHEQYF
DNA: TGTGCCAGTAGTGCGGACGGGAGCCACGAGCAGTACTTC

V: TRBV5-6
J: TRBJ2-2
D: TRBD2
size: -
CDR3: CASSLGLAGAVTGELFF
DNA: TGTGCCAGCAGCTTGGGGCTAGCGGGGGCCGTCACCGGGGAGCTGTTTTTT

V: TRBV6-5
J: TRBJ2-1
D: TRBD1
size: -
CDR3: CASSYSGTGHNEQFF
DNA: TGTGCCAGCAGTTACTCGGGGACAGGGCACAATGAGCAGTTCTTC

V: TRBV7-2
J: TRBJ2-1
D: TRBD2
size: -
CDR3: CASSSGLARGEQFF
DNA: TGTGCCAGCAGCTCGGGACTAGCGAGGGGTGAGCAGTTCTTC

V: TRBV7-8
J: TRBJ1-1
D: TRBD1
size: few
CDR3: CASSLGTPQGVALNTEAFF
DNA: TGTGCCAGCAGCTTGGGGACACCCCAGGGGGTTGCCCTGAACACTGAAGCTTTCTTT

V: TRBV10-1
J: TRBJ1-3
D: -
size: -
CDR3: CASSEGQRISGNTIYF
DNA: TGCGCCAGCAGTGAAGGACAGCGCATCTCTGGAAACACCATATATTTT

V: TRBV2
J: TRBJ1-5
D: -
size: -
CDR3: CASSDAGISNQPQHF
DNA: TGTGCCAGCAGTGACGCGGGGATTAGCAATCAGCCCCAGCATTTT

V: TRBV5-3
J: TRBJ2-7
D: -
size: few
CDR3: CARSLAAGWYEQYF
DNA: TGTGCCAGAAGCTTGGCGGCAGGGTGGTACGAGCAGTACTTC

V: TRBV11-2
J: TRBJ2-5
D: -
size: -
CDR3: CASSLVGAIQETQYF
DNA: TGTGCCAGCAGCTTAGTTGGGGCGATCCAAGAGACCCAGTACTTC

V: TRBV28
J: TRBJ2-1
D: -
size: -
CDR3: CASSLRRAWGYNEQFF
DNA: TGTGCCAGCAGTTTAAGGCGGGCTTGGGGCTACAATGAGCAGTTCTTC

V: TRBV6-1
J: TRBJ2-1
D: TRBD1
size: -
CDR3: CASLLGQGPYNEQLF
DNA: TGTGCCAGCCTCCTTGGACAGGGGCCCTACAATGAGCAGCTCTTC

V: TRBV11-1
J: TRBJ1-1
D: -
size: few
CDR3: CASSQTLGGGTEAFF
DNA: TGTGCCAGCAGCCAAACACTGGGGGGTGGCACTGAAGCTTTCTTT

V: TRBV30
J: TRBJ2-2
D: -
size: -
CDR3: CAWSVIGQRATNTGELFF
DNA: TGTGCCTGGAGTGTTATTGGACAGCGAGCCACGAACACCGGGGAGCTGTTTTTT

V: TRBV7-2
J: TRBJ1-1
D: TRBD1
size: -
CDR3: CASSSFSGTGVLNTEAFF
DNA: TGTGCCAGCAGCTCGTTTTCCGGGACAGGGGTTCTGAACACTGAAGCTTTCTTT

V: TRBV7-2
J: TRBJ1-5
D: -
size: -
CDR3: CASRRDGNNQPQHF
DNA: TGTGCCAGCAGACGAGACGGGAACAATCAGCCCCAGCATTTT

V: TRBV6-6
J: TRBJ2-5
D: -
size: -
CDR3: CASVTKAGGLQETQYF
DNA: TGTGCCAGCGTAACCAAGGCCGGAGGCCTGCAAGAGACCCAGTACTTC

V: TRBV5-8
J: TRBJ2-1
D: TRBD2
size: -
CDR3: CASPRLAGGPSEQFF
DNA: TGTGCCAGCCCTCGCCTTGCGGGAGGGCCGAGTGAGCAGTTCTTC

V: TRBV4-2
J: TRBJ2-1
D: -
size: few
CDR3: CASSQDVGAGGSSYNEQFF
DNA: TGTGCCAGCAGCCAAGATGTGGGGGCTGGCGGGAGCTCCTACAATGAGCAGTTCTTC

V: TRBV2
J: TRBJ1-1
D: -
size: -
CDR3: CASSAGGVEAFF
DNA: TGTGCCAGCAGCGCCGGAGGTGTGGAAGCTTTCTTT

V: TRBV25-1
J: TRBJ2-6
D: -
size: -
CDR3: CASSEYHSGANVLTF
DNA: TGTGCCAGCAGTGAATATCACTCTGGGGCCAACGTCCTGACTTTC

V: TRBV5-6
J: TRBJ1-1
D: TRBD1
size: few
CDR3: CASSLTRDSGTEAFF
DNA: TGTGCCAGCAGTTTAACCCGGGACAGTGGGACTGAAGCTTTCTTT

V: TRBV4-3
J: TRBJ1-2
D: -
size: -
CDR3: CASSQDYQGNGYTF
DNA: TGCGCCAGCAGCCAAGATTACCAGGGTAATGGCTACACCTTC

V: TRBV7-9
J: TRBJ2-7
D: TRBD1
size: once
CDR3: CASSLPGTDTYEQYF
DNA: TGTGCCAGCAGTCTGCCCGGGACAGATACCTACGAGCAGTACTTC

V: TRBV7-2
J: TRBJ2-2
D: -
size: -
CDR3: CASSLGTGAGELFF
DNA: TGTGCCAGCAGCTTAGGGACGGGGGCCGGGGAGCTGTTTTTT

V: TRBV19
J: TRBJ2-7
D: TRBD2
size: -
CDR3: CASSVTSGNSYEQYF
DNA: TGTGCCAGTAGTGTGACTAGCGGAAACTCCTACGAGCAGTACTTC

V: TRBV5-1
J: TRBJ1-6
D: -
size: -
CDR3: CASSSGGESSYNSPLHF
DNA: TGCGCCAGCAGCTCGGGAGGGGAGAGCTCCTATAATTCACCCCTCCACTTT

V: TRBV5-1
J: TRBJ2-3
D: TRBD2
size: -
CDR3: CASSPWRTSGNTDTQYF
DNA: TGCGCCAGCAGCCCTTGGCGGACTAGCGGTAACACAGATACGCAGTATTTT

V: TRBV5-8
J: TRBJ2-2
D: TRBD1
size: few
CDR3: CASSSGTGWTGELFF
DNA: TGTGCCAGCAGTTCCGGGACAGGTTGGACCGGGGAGCTGTTTTTT

V: TRBV28
J: TRBJ1-5
D: TRBD1
size: -
CDR3: CASSLPGQGDQPQHF
DNA: TGTGCCAGCAGTTTACCGGGACAGGGAGATCAGCCCCAGCATTTT

V: TRBV7-9
J: TRBJ2-2
D: -
size: -
CDR3: CASSLLATNTGELFF
DNA: TGTGCCAGCAGCTTACTAGCAACGAACACCGGGGAGCTGTTTTTT

V: TRBV2
J: TRBJ2-7
D: TRBD2
size: -
CDR3: CASSGTSGVGYEQYF
DNA: TGTGCCAGCAGCGGGACTAGCGGGGTTGGGTACGAGCAGTACTTC

V: TRBV10-1
J: TRBJ2-5
D: -
size: -
CDR3: CASSEGGETQYF
DNA: TGCGCCAGCAGTGAGGGGGGGGAGACCCAGTACTTC

V: TRBV7-2
J: TRBJ1-1
D: TRBD1
size: -
CDR3: CASSLDRQANTEAFF
DNA: TGTGCCAGCAGCTTGGACAGGCAGGCGAACACTGAAGCTTTCTTT

V: TRBV6-5
J: TRBJ1-2
D: -
size: -
CDR3: CASSYTGSGGYTF
DNA: TGTGCCAGCAGTTACACAGGGTCGGGGGGCTACACCTTC

V: TRBV9
J: TRBJ2-3
D: TRBD2
size: -
CDR3: CASSGDTGLWGITDTQYF
DNA: TGTGCCAGCAGCGGGGATACGGGACTATGGGGAATCACAGATACGCAGTATTTT

V: TRBV13
J: TRBJ2-6
D: TRBD2
size: few
CDR3: CASSSLGSGGAGANVLTF
DNA: TGTGCCAGCTCCTCCCTGGGGTCGGGAGGGGCTGGGGCCAACGTCCTGACTTTC

V: TRBV4-3
J: TRBJ2-1
D: TRBD2
size: -
CDR3: CASSQDPGLGSYNEQFF
DNA: TGCGCCAGCAGCCAAGATCCAGGACTAGGCTCCTACAATGAGCAGTTCTTC

V: TRBV4-1
J: TRBJ2-7
D: TRBD2
size: once
CDR3: CASSPYRLAGTSYEQYF
DNA: TGCGCCAGCAGCCCCTACCGACTAGCGGGGACCTCCTACGAGCAGTACTTC

V: TRBV6-5
J: TRBJ1-4
D: TRBD1
size: -
CDR3: CASRRQGASNEKLFF
DNA: TGTGCCAGCAGACGCCAGGGGGCCTCTAATGAAAAACTGTTTTTT

V: TRBV4-1
J: TRBJ2-7
D: -
size: -
CDR3: CASSQGPGETYEQYF
DNA: TGCGCCAGCAGCCAAGGTCCAGGGGAAACCTACGAGCAGTACTTC

V: TRBV5-1
J: TRBJ1-2
D: TRBD1
size: -
CDR3: CASSLGGQGSGYTF
DNA: TGCGCCAGCAGCTTGGGGGGACAGGGGAGCGGCTACACCTTC

V: TRBV5-1
J: TRBJ2-3
D: TRBD2
size: few
CDR3: CASSRSSGELETYF
DNA: TGCGCCAGCAGCCGCTCCAGCGGGGAATTAGAAACCTATTTT

V: TRBV7-9
J: TRBJ2-7
D: TRBD2
size: -
CDR3: CASSLQAGLTYEQYF
DNA: TGTGCCAGCAGCTTACAAGCGGGATTAACCTACGAGCAGTACTTC

V: TRBV30
J: TRBJ2-7
D: TRBD2
size: -
CDR3: CAWSYDGWEGEQYF
DNA: TGTGCCTGGAGCTACGACGGTTGGGAGGGCGAGCAGTACTTC

V: TRBV7-2
J: TRBJ1-4
D: -
size: -
CDR3: CASSRRTPTEKLFF
DNA: TGTGCCAGCAGCCGAAGAACCCCGACAGAAAAACTGTTTTTT

V: TRBV7-9
J: TRBJ1-1
D: TRBD1
size: -
CDR3: CASSSTGVTEAFF
DNA: TGTGCCAGCAGCTCGACAGGGGTGACTGAAGCTTTCTTT

V: TRBV7-2
J: TRBJ2-5
D: TRBD2
size: -
CDR3: CASSLAGTSGLTSTETQYF
DNA: TGTGCCAGCAGCTTAGCCGGGACTAGCGGATTAACCTCCACTGAGACCCAGTACTTC